This T cell receptor beta chain comes out of a study of naive and memory T cell subsets. Overall study findings and caveats: Especially in CD8 cells, naive repertoires contained a few larger clonotypes, possibly CD45RA-re-expressing memory cells.

This clonotype was recorded many times. The target antigen is unknown. V gave up 3 bases and J gave up 9 bases, with 6 bases separating them. The V gene's germline CDR1 is DFQATT and CDR2 SNEGSKA (reference sequence). The CDR3 loop spans 10 amino acids. From the second PCR step, alpha and beta chains were amplified apart. Cells stained for CD3, CD4, CD8, CD45RA, CD27 and viability were sorted into four CD45RA/CD27 subsets. Two oligonucleotides, mixed equimolar, formed the beta constant-region primer covering TRBC1 and TRBC2. The ligated cDNA underwent four PCR rounds using SP2 and nested alpha and beta constant-region primers. TCRdb reanalysed the UMI-ligation and nested PCR reads using MiXCR and keeps one entry per CDR3 protein. The sample yields roughly 100,000 distinct CDR3 sequences, 11% seen once.

The clonotype originates from a human donor in good health. The sample was naive CD4+ T cells from blood. The chain links TRBV20-1 to TRBJ2-1; D not resolved. This chain's CDR3 is CSAREREQFF. The CDR3 DNA reads TGCAGTGCTAGGGAACGTGAGCAGTTCTTC.